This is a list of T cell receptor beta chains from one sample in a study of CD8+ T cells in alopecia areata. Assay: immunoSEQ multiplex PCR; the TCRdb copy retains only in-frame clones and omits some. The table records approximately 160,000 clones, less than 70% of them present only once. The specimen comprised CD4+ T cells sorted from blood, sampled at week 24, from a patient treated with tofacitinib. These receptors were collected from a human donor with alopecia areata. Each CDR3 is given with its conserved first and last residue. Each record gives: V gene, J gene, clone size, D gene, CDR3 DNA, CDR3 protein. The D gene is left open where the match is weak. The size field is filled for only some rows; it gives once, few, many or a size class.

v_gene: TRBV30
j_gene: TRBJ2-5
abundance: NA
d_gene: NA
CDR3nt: TGTGCCTGGAGTAAATCCGGGGAGACCCAGTACTTC
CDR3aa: CAWSKSGETQYF

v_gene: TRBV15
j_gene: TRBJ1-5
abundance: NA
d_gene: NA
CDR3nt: TGTGCCACCAGCAGAGATACCTTGCCCCAGCCCCAGCATTTT
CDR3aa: CATSRDTLPQPQHF

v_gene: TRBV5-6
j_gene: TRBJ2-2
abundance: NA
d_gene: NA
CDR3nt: TGTGCCAGCAGCGTGGCGGGGGAGCTGTTTTTT
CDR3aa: CASSVAGELFF

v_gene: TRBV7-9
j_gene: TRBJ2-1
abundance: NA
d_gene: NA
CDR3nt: TGTGCCAGCAGCTTAGCGGAGGGGAACAGACAGTTCTTC
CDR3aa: CASSLAEGNRQFF

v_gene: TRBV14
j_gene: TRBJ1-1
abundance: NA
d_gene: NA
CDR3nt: TGTGCCAGCAGCGAGGCAGGCCAATCAGACACTGAAGCTTTCTTT
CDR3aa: CASSEAGQSDTEAFF

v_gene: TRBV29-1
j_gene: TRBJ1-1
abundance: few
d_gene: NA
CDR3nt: TGCAGCGTCCAGACAGGAGGTAGCGGTGAAGCTTTCTTT
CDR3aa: CSVQTGGSGEAFF

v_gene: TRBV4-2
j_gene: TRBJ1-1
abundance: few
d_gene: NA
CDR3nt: TGTGCCAGCAGCCAAGACCAAGGAATGAACACTGAAGCTTTCTTT
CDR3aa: CASSQDQGMNTEAFF

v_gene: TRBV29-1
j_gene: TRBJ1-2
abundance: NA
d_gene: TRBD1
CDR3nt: TGCAGCGTCGGAGACAGGGGGCCGGGCTACACCTTC
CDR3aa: CSVGDRGPGYTF

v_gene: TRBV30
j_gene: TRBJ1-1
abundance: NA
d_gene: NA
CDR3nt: TGTGCCTGGCGCAGGGGAGGAGGGAGTGCAACTGAAGCTTTCTTT
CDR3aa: CAWRRGGGSATEAFF

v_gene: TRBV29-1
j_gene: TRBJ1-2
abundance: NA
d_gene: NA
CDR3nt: TGCAGCGTTGTCACCGGGGGCGGCTATGGCTACACCTTC
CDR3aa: CSVVTGGGYGYTF

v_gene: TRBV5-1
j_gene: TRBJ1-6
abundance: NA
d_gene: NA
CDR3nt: TGCGCCAGCAGTTATACAGGGAGCTCCTATAATTCACCCCTCCACTTT
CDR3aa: CASSYTGSSYNSPLHF

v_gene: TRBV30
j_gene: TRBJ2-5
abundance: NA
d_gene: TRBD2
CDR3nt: TGTGCCTGGAGTGTGGGACTAAAAGGAGAAGAGACCCAGTACTTC
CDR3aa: CAWSVGLKGEETQYF

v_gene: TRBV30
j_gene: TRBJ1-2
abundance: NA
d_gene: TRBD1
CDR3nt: TGTGCCGAGGGAGACAGGGGTTTCTACAGCGGCTACACCTTC
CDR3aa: CAEGDRGFYSGYTF

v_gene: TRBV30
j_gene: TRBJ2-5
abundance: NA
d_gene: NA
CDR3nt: TGTGCCTGGAGTCGGCAGCAAGAGACCCAGTACTTC
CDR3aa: CAWSRQQETQYF

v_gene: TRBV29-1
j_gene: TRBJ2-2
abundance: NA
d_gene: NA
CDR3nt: TGCAGCGTGGTCCCGGACCAGGGGCCGACCGGGGAGCTGTTTTTT
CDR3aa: CSVVPDQGPTGELFF

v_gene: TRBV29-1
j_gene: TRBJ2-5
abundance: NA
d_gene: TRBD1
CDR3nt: TGCAGCGTTGAATTGGGACAGGGAAAGGAGACCCAGTACTTC
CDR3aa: CSVELGQGKETQYF

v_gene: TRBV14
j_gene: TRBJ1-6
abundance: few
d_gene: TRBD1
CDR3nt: TGTGCCACCAAGGACAGGTGGAATTCACCCCTCCACTTT
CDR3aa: CATKDRWNSPLHF

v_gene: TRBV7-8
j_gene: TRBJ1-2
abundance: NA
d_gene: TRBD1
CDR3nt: TGTGCCAGCAGCGCTGGACAGGGAAATAACTATGGCTACACCTTC
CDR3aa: CASSAGQGNNYGYTF

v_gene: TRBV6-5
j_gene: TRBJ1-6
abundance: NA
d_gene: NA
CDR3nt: TGTGCCAGCAGCGTAGGGCAGGGGAATTCACCCCTCCACTTT
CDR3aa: CASSVGQGNSPLHF

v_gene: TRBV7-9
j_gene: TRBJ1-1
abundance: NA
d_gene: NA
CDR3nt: TGTGCCAGCAGCTCCCGACGGAACACTGAAGCTTTCTTT
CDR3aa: CASSSRRNTEAFF

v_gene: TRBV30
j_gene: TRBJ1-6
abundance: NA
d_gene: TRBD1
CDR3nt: TGTGCCTGGAGAAACCGCCAGGGGGCGGGTGGGACCCTCCACTTT
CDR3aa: CAWRNRQGAGGTLHF

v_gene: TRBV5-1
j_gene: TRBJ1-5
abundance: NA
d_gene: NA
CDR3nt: TGCGCCAGCAGCCGGAGGGACACCCAGTACAATAGCAATCAGCCCCAGCATTTT
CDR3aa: CASSRRDTQYNSNQPQHF

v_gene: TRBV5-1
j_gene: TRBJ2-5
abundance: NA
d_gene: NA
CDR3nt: TGCGCCAGCAGCGGCGGGACTTCTCGGGAGACCCAGTACTTC
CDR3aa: CASSGGTSRETQYF

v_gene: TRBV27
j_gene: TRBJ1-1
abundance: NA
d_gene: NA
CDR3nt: TGTGCCAGCAGTTTCGAGGGCGACACTGAAGCTTTCTTT
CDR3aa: CASSFEGDTEAFF

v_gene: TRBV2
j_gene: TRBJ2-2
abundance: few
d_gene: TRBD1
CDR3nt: TGTGCCAGCCAGGGACAGTTGACCGGGGAGCTGTTTTTT
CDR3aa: CASQGQLTGELFF

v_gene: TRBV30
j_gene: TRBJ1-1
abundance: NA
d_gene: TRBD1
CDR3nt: TGTGCCTGGAGTGCAGGGGGTCATACTGAAGCTTTCTTT
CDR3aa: CAWSAGGHTEAFF

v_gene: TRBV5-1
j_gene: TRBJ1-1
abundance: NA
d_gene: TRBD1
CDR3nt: TGCGCCAGCAGCCTGACAGGGGGGGTTGAGACTGAAGCTTTCTTT
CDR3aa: CASSLTGGVETEAFF

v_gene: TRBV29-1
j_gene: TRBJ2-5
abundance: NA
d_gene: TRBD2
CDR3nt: TGCAGCGTTTCGAGCGGGATGGGTAGAGAGACCCAGTACTTC
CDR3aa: CSVSSGMGRETQYF

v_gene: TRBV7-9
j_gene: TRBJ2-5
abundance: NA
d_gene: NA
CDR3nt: TGTGCCAGCAGCTCTTGGGTTGAAGAGACCCAGTACTTC
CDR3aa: CASSSWVEETQYF

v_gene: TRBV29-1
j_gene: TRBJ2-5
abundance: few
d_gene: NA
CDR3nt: TGCAGCGTAAAAGCTCAAGAGACCCAGTACTTC
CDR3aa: CSVKAQETQYF

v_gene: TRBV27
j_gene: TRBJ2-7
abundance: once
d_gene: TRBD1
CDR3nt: TGTGCCAGCAGCCCGACAGGGTCACTCTCCTACGAGCAGTACTTC
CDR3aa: CASSPTGSLSYEQYF

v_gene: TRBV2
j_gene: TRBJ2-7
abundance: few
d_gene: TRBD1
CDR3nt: TGTGCCAGCAGACAACAGGGGACAGGGGTTCAGCAGTACTTC
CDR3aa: CASRQQGTGVQQYF

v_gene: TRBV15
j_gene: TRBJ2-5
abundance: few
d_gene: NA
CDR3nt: TGTGCCACCAGCGGTCTTGATTGGTTGGAGACCCAGTACTTC
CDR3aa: CATSGLDWLETQYF

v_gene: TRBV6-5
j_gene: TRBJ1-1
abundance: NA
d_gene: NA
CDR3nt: TGTGCCAGCAGGTGGGCCTCGCAAGCTTTCTTT
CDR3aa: CASRWASQAFF

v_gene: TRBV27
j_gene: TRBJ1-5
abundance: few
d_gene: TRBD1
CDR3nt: TGTGCCAGCAGCCGTGAACAGGGGAGTCAGCCCCAGCATTTT
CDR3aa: CASSREQGSQPQHF

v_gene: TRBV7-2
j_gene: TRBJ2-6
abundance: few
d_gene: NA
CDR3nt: TGTGCCAGCAGCTTAAGACAGCCTGGGGCCAACGTCCTGACTTTC
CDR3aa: CASSLRQPGANVLTF

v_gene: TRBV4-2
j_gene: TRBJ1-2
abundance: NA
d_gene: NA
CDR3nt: TGTGCCAGCAGCCAAGTAGGCGGGGGTTTTCAACGGGGAGGCTACACCTTC
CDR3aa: CASSQVGGGFQRGGYTF

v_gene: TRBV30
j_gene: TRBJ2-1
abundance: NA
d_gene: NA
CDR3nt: TGTGCCTGGAGTGTAGGAAATGAGCAGTTCTTC
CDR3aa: CAWSVGNEQFF

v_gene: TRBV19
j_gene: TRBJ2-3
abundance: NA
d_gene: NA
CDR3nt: TGTGCCAGTAGCCCGGGACGGAATACAGATACGCAGTATTTT
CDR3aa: CASSPGRNTDTQYF

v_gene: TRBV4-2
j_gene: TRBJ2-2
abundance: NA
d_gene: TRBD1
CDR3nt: TGTGCCAGCAGCCAACTAAGTGGGACAGGGGGCGGTCCCGGGGAGCTGTTTTTT
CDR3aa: CASSQLSGTGGGPGELFF

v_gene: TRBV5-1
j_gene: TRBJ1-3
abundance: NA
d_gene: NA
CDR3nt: TGCGCCAGCAGCTTGGCCGGACACCCGAACACCATATATTTT
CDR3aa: CASSLAGHPNTIYF

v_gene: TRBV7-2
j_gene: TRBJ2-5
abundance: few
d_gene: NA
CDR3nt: TGTGCCAGCAGCTTAGTCTCCGGGGTCGGGGAGACCCAGTACTTC
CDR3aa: CASSLVSGVGETQYF

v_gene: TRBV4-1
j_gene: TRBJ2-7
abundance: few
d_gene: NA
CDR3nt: TGCGCCAGCAGCCAAGATCTGGGGCCAGCCTACGAGCAGTACTTC
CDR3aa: CASSQDLGPAYEQYF

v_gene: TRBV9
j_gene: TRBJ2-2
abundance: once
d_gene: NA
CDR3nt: TGTGCCAGCAGCGTAGGTGGAGGCTGGGGGGTCACCGGGGAGCTGTTTTTT
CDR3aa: CASSVGGGWGVTGELFF

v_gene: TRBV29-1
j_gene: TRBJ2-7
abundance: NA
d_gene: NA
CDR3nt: TGCAGCGTTGGCAGCATGTACGAGCAGTACTTC
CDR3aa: CSVGSMYEQYF

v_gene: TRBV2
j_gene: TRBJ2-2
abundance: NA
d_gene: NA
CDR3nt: TGTGCCAGCAAGGGGCCGAACACCGGGGAGCTGTTTTTT
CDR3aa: CASKGPNTGELFF

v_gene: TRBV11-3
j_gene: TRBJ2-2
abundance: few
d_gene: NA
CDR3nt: TGTGCCAGCAGTTCGAGGGGCAGCGCGAACACCGGGGAGCTGTTTTTT
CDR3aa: CASSSRGSANTGELFF

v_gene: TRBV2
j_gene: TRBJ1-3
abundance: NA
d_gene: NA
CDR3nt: TGTGCCAGCGGAGAAGAGACAGGAAACACCATATATTTT
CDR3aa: CASGEETGNTIYF

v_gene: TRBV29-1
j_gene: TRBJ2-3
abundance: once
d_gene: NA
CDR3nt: TGCAGCGTTGGGGCTTGGACAGATACGCAGTATTTT
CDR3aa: CSVGAWTDTQYF

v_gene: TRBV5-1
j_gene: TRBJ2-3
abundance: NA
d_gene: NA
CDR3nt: TGCGCCAGCAGCTTGGCGTGGGCGGATACGCAGTATTTT
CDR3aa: CASSLAWADTQYF

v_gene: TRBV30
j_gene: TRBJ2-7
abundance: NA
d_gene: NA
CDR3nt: TGTGCCTGGAGTAGGGGGACACCCTCCTCCGAGCAGTACTTC
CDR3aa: CAWSRGTPSSEQYF

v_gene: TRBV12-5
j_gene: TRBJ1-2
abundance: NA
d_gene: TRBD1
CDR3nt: TGTGCTAGTGGTATCGACAGGGGGCACGGCTACACCTTC
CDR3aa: CASGIDRGHGYTF

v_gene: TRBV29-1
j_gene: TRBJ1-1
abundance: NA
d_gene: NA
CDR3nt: TGCAGCGGGGGGGACACTGAAGCTTTCTTT
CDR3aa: CSGGDTEAFF

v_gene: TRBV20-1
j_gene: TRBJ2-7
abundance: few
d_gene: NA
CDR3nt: TGCAGTGCAACAGGGTCCTACGAGCAGTACTTC
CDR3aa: CSATGSYEQYF

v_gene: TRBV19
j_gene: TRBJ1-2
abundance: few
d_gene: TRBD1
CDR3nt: TGTGCCAGTAGTCGACAGGGGAGAAACTATGGCTACACCTTC
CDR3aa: CASSRQGRNYGYTF

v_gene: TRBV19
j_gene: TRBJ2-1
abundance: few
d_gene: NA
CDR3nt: TGTGCCAGTAGCCAGGCGGACAATGAGCAGTTCTTC
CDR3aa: CASSQADNEQFF

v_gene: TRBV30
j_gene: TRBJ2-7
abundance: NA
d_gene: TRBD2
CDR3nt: TGTGCCTGGAGAAGGGTCGCTAGCGGGGGGCCCTACGAGCAGTACTTC
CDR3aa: CAWRRVASGGPYEQYF